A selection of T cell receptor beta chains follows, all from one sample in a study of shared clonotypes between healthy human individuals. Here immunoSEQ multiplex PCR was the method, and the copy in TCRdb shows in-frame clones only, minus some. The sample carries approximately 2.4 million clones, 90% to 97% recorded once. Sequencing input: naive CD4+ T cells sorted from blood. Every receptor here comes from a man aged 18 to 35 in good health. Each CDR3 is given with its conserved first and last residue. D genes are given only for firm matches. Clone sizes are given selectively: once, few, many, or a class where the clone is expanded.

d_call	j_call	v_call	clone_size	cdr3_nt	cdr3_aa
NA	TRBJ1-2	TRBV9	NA	TGTGCCAGCAGCGTCACGACAGCAGCCTATGGCTACACCTTC	CASSVTTAAYGYTF
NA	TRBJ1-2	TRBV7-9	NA	TGTGCCAGCAGCTTCAGGGGCTATGGCTACACCTTC	CASSFRGYGYTF
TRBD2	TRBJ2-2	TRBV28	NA	TGTGCCAGCAGTTTATCGACTAGCGGGGCGAGGAGCACCGGGGAGCTGTTTTTT	CASSLSTSGARSTGELFF
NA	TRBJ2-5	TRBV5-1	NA	TGCGCCAGCAGCTTATCGGCTTCCCCCCAAGAGACCCAGTACTTC	CASSLSASPQETQYF
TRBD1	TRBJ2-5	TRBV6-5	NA	TGTGCCAGCAGTTACGAGAGGGGGCAGCAAGAGACCCAGTACTTC	CASSYERGQQETQYF
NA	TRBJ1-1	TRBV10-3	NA	TGTGCCATCAGTGAAGGAGGGTTTGGAGCTGAAGCTTTCTTT	CAISEGGFGAEAFF
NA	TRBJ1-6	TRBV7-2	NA	TGTGCCAGCAGACTGAGGGGTCTTCCGTCTGAACGGGATAATTCACCCCTCCACTTT	CASRLRGLPSERDNSPLHF
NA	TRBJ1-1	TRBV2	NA	TGTGCCAGCAGTGAAGCGCCTAACACTGAAGCTTTCTTT	CASSEAPNTEAFF
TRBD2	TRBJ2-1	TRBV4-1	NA	TGCGCCAGCAGCCAATTTGGGGAGGGTGAGCAGTTCTTC	CASSQFGEGEQFF
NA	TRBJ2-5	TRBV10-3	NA	TGTGCCATCAGTGAGACAGTTCAAGAGACCCAGTACTTC	CAISETVQETQYF
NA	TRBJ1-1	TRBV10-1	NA	TGCGCCAGCTCTCCTGGTGGGAACACTGAAGCTTTCTTT	CASSPGGNTEAFF
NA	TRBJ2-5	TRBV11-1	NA	TGTGCCAGCACCCGAGGCGGGTCAGAGACCCAGTACTTC	CASTRGGSETQYF
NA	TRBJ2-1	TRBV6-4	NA	TGTGCCAGCAGTGAGGTAACTAACAGGAATGAGCAGTTCTTC	CASSEVTNRNEQFF
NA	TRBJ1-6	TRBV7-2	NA	TGTGCCAGCAGCTTAGGCCAGATTGGCTCACCCCTCCACTTT	CASSLGQIGSPLHF
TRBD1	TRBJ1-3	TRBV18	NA	TGTGCCAGCTCACCATGGCGACAGGGCTCTGGAAACACCATATATTTT	CASSPWRQGSGNTIYF
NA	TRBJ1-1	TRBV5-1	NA	TGCGCCAGCAGGCGGGAGTCTACGATAAACACTGAAGCTTTCTTT	CASRRESTINTEAFF
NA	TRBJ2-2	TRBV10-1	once	TGCGCCAGCAGTGAGTCTGGGCTAGCCTCCGGGGAGCTGTTTTTT	CASSESGLASGELFF
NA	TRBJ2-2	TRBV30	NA	TGTGCCTGGAGTGACTACAGACAGAACACCGGGGAGCTGTTTTTT	CAWSDYRQNTGELFF